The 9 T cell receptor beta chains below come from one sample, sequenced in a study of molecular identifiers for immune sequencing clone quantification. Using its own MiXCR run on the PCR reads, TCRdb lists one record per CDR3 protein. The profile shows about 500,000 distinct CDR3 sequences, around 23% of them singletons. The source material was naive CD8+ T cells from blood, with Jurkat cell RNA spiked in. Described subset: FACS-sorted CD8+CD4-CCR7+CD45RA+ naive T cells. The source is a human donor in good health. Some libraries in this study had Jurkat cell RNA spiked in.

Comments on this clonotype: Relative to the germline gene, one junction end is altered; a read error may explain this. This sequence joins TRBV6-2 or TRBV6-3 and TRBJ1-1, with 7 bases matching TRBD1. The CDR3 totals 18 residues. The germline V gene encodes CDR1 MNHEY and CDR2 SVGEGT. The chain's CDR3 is CACSYRWTGPQGNTEAFF. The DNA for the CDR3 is TGTGCCTGCAGTTACAGGTGGACAGGCCCTCAGGGAAACACTGAAGCTTTCTTT.

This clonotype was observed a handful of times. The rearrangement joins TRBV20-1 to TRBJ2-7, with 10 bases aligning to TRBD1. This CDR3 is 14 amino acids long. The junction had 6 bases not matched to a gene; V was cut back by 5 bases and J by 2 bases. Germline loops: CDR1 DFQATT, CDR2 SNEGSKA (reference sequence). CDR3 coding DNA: TGCAGTGCTTCCGGGACAGGGGTAACCTACGAGCAGTACTTC. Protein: CSASGTGVTYEQYF.

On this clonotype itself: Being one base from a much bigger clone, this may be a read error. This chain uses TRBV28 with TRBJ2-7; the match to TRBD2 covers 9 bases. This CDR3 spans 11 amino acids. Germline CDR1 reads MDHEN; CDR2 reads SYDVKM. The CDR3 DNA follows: TGTGCCAGTAGCGGGAGCTACGAGCGGTACTTC. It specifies CASSGSYERYF.

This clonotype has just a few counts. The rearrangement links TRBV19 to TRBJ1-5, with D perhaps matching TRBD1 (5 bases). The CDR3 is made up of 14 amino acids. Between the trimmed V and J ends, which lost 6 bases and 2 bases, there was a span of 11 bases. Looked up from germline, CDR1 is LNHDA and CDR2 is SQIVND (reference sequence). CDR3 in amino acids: CASRMGGGNQPQHF. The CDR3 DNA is TGTGCCAGTAGGATGGGGGGTGGCAATCAGCCCCAGCATTTT. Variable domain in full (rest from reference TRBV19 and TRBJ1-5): DGGITQSPKYLFRKEGQNVTLSCEQNLNHDAMYWYRQDPGQGLRLIYYSQIVNDFQKGDIAEGYSVSREKKESFPLTVTSAQKNPTAFYLCASRMGGGNQPQHFGDGTRLSIL.

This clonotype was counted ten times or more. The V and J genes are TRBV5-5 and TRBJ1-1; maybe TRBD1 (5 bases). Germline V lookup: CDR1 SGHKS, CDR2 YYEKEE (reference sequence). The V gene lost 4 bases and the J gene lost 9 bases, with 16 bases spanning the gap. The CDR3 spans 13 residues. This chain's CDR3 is CASSVGAGTQAFF. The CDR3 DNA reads TGTGCCAGCAGCGTCGGGGCCGGGACTCAAGCTTTCTTT. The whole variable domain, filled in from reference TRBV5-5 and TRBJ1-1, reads DAGVTQSPTHLIKTRGQQVTLRCSPISGHKSVSWYQQVLGQGPQFIFQYYEKEERGRGNFPDRFSARQFPNYSSELNVNALLLGDSALYLCASSVGAGTQAFFGQGTRLTVV.

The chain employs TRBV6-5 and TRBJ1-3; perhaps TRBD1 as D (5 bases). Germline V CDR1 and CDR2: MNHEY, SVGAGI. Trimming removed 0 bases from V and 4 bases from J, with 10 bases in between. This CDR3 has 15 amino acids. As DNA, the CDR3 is TGTGCCAGCAGTTACTCCGGGGGGGACGGAAACACCATATATTTT. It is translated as CASSYSGGDGNTIYF.

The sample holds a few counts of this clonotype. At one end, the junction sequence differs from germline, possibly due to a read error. The CDR3 spells CASSYYGYSYGQYF. In nucleotides, the CDR3 is TGTGCCAGCAGTTACTACGGGTACTCCTACGGGCAGTACTTC. The V gene is TRBV6-2 or TRBV6-3, the J gene TRBJ2-7; the D is unclear. The CDR3 consists of 14 residues. Germline CDR1 and CDR2: MNHEY and SVGEGT.

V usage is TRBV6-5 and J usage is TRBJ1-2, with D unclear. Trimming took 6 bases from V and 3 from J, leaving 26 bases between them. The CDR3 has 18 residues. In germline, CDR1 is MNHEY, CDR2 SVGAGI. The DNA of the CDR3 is TGTGCCAGCAGACCCACCCCGCTGGTTGGGTCCCTACACTATGGCTACACCTTC. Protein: CASRPTPLVGSLHYGYTF.

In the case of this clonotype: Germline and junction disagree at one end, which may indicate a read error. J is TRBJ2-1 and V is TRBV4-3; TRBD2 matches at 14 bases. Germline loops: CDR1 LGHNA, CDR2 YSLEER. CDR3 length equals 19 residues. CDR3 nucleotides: TGCACCAGCAGCCAAGACCGAGGAGCCAGACTAGCGGGGGGGGTTGAGCAGTTCTTC. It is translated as CTSSQDRGARLAGGVEQFF.